These T cell receptor beta chains were read from a single sample in a study of identical twins. TCRdb re-derived calls from the 5' RACE reads in MiXCR, one entry per CDR3 protein. This sample carries about 890,000 distinct CDR3 sequences, 10% to 15% of them seen once, and the ten largest clones take about 1.6%. The same specimen was also included in a second study, on yellow fever vaccine responses in identical twins.

Sequenced input: PBMCs. The source of these receptors is a woman between 18 and 29 years old in good health. Each CDR3 is given with its conserved first and last residue. The D gene is left open where the match is weak. The size of a clone is reported for some rows only, either as once, few or many, or as a class for expanded clones.

V gene	D gene	clone size	J gene	CDR3 protein	CDR3 DNA
TRBV12-3/TRBV12-4	TRBD1	many	TRBJ1-1	CASRVDRNTNTEAFF	TGTGCCAGCCGCGTGGACAGGAATACTAACACTGAAGCTTTCTTT
TRBV12-3/TRBV12-4	TRBD1	.	TRBJ1-1	CASRQNRDRILMNTEAFF	TGTGCCAGCAGACAAAATAGGGACAGGATCCTCATGAACACTGAAGCTTTCTTT
TRBV11-2	TRBD2	few	TRBJ2-3	CASSSLAEVDTQYF	TGTGCCAGCAGCTCTCTAGCGGAGGTGGATACGCAGTATTTT
TRBV12-3/TRBV12-4	TRBD2	.	TRBJ2-7	CASGGSRNEQYF	TGTGCTTCCGGCGGGAGTCGGAACGAGCAGTACTTC
TRBV5-1	.	few	TRBJ2-1	CASSLDGGVSYNEQFF	TGCGCCAGCAGCTTGGACGGCGGAGTCTCATACAATGAGCAGTTCTTC
TRBV5-1	.	few	TRBJ2-1	CASSFEGPHDNEQFF	TGCGCCAGCAGCTTTGAAGGGCCACATGACAATGAGCAGTTCTTC
TRBV24-1	.	few	TRBJ2-1	CATSPRGHEQFF	TGTGCCACCAGCCCCCGGGGGCATGAGCAGTTCTTC
TRBV3-1	.	.	TRBJ2-3	CASSREDTQYF	TGTGCCAGCAGCCGTGAAGATACGCAGTATTTT
TRBV19	TRBD1	few	TRBJ1-5	CASSFRTGLNQPQHF	TGTGCCAGTAGTTTCCGGACAGGGCTTAATCAGCCCCAGCATTTT
TRBV29-1	TRBD1	many	TRBJ2-1	CSANRGFSYNEQFF	TGCAGCGCAAACAGGGGGTTTAGCTACAATGAGCAGTTCTTC
TRBV12-3/TRBV12-4	TRBD1	few	TRBJ2-7	CASSPIRDRGSGLPYEQYF	TGTGCCAGCAGTCCCATCCGGGACAGGGGATCAGGCCTACCCTACGAGCAGTACTTC
TRBV15	.	.	TRBJ2-3	CATSRRGMFPTQYF	TGTGCCACCAGCAGGAGAGGGATGTTTCCCACGCAGTATTTT
TRBV12-3/TRBV12-4	TRBD1	many	TRBJ2-1	CASSLGQGDQQFF	TGTGCCAGCAGTTTGGGACAGGGGGACCAACAGTTCTTC
TRBV9	.	few	TRBJ2-5	CASSAQGIIGETQYF	TGTGCCAGCAGCGCCCAGGGGATCATCGGGGAGACCCAGTACTTC
TRBV20-1	.	few	TRBJ1-2	CSAPVPSSGGYTF	TGCAGTGCGCCCGTCCCGTCGTCGGGTGGCTACACCTTC
TRBV5-4	.	.	TRBJ2-1	CASSMGNQNNEQFF	TGTGCCAGCAGCATGGGAAACCAAAACAATGAGCAGTTCTTC
TRBV7-3	TRBD2	few	TRBJ2-1	CAGSLKRSFFGAGGQILSNEQFF	TGTGCCGGCAGCTTAAAGCGGTCCTTCTTCGGGGCGGGGGGCCAAATACTGTCCAATGAGCAGTTCTTC
TRBV7-9	.	.	TRBJ1-4	CASSLNRALSGEKLFF	TGTGCCAGCAGCCTAAATCGAGCCCTCTCAGGGGAAAAACTGTTTTTT
TRBV10-3	TRBD1	.	TRBJ2-7	CAIRERLQGANPYEQYF	TGTGCCATCAGGGAGCGATTACAGGGGGCTAACCCCTACGAGCAGTACTTC
TRBV11-2	.	.	TRBJ2-3	CASSVDRLTDTQYF	TGTGCCAGCAGCGTCGACAGGCTCACAGATACGCAGTATTTT
TRBV28	TRBD1	few	TRBJ2-5	CASSSPDVETGNQETQYF	TGTGCCAGCAGTTCCCCCGACGTCGAGACAGGGAACCAAGAGACCCAGTACTTC
TRBV29-1	TRBD2	few	TRBJ2-1	CSPQGLAGVSEQFF	TGCAGCCCTCAGGGACTAGCGGGGGTGTCTGAGCAGTTCTTC
TRBV2	TRBD2	.	TRBJ2-3	CASRRTSGPDTQYF	TGTGCCAGCAGGAGGACTAGCGGCCCAGACACGCAGTATTTT
TRBV12-3/TRBV12-4	TRBD1	few	TRBJ2-4	CASSLVWGQGKILKNIQYF	TGTGCCAGCAGTTTAGTCTGGGGACAGGGCAAAATTCTCAAAAACATTCAGTACTTC